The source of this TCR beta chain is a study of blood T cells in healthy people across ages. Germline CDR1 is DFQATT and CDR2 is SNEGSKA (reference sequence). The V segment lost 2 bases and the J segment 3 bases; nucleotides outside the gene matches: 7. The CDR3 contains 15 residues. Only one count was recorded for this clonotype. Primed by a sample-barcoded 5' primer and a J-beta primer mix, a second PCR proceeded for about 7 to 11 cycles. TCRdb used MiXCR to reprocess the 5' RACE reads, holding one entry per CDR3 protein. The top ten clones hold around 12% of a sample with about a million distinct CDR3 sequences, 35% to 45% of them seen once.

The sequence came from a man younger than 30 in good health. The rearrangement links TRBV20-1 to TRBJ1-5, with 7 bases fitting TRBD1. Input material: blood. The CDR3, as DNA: TGCAGTGCTAGACCACAGGGGCGGTCCAATCAGCCCCAGCATTTT. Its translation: CSARPQGRSNQPQHF.